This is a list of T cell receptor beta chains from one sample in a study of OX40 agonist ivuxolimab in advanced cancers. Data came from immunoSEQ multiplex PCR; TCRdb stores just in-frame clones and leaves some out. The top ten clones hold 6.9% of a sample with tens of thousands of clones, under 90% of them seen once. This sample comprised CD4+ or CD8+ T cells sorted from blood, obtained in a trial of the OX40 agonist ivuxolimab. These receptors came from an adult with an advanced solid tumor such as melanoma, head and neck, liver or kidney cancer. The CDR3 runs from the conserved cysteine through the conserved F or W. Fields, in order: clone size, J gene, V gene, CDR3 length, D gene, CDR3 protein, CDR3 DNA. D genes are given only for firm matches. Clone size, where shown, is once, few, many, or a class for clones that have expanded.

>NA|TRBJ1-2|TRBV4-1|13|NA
CASSQGRSYGYTF
TGCGCCAGCAGCCAGGGCAGGAGCTATGGCTACACCTTC
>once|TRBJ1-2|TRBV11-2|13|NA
CASSPGRAYGYTF
TGTGCCAGCAGCCCCGGGCGGGCCTATGGCTACACCTTC
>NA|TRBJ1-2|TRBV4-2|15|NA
CASSQDSPTAYGYTF
TGTGCCAGCAGCCAAGATAGTCCGACAGCATATGGCTACACCTTC
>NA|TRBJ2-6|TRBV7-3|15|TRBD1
CASSRTGSGANVLTF
TGTGCCAGCAGCCGGACAGGGTCTGGGGCCAACGTCCTGACTTTC
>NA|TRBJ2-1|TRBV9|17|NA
CASSVFAAGSSYNEQFF
TGTGCCAGCAGCGTATTCGCCGCGGGTTCCTCCTACAATGAGCAGTTCTTC
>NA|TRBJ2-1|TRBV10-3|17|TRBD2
CAISTGLALLLGNEQFF
TGTGCCATCAGTACGGGACTAGCGCTCTTACTGGGCAATGAGCAGTTCTTC
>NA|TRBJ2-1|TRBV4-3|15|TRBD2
CASSFRTSGHNEQFF
TGCGCCAGCAGCTTTCGGACTAGCGGCCACAATGAGCAGTTCTTC
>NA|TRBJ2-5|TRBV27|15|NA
CASSLTTEPQETQYF
TGTGCCAGCAGTTTAACGACAGAACCCCAAGAGACCCAGTACTTC
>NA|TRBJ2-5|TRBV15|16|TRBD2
CATSRGLAGRQETQYF
TGTGCCACCAGCAGAGGACTAGCGGGGAGACAAGAGACCCAGTACTTC
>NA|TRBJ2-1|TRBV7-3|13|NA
CASSLRIYNEQFF
TGTGCCAGCAGCTTAAGGATCTACAATGAGCAGTTCTTC
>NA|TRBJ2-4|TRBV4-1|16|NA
CASSQEQPGRLNIQYF
TGCGCCAGCAGCCAAGAGCAACCGGGAAGACTAAACATTCAGTACTTC
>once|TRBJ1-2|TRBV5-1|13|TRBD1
CASTGQGNYGYTF
TGCGCCAGCACCGGACAGGGGAACTATGGCTACACCTTC
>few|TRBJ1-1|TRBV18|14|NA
CASSPAQRGTEAFF
TGTGCCAGCTCACCAGCCCAGCGGGGAACTGAAGCTTTCTTT
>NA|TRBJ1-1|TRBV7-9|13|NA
CASSLGGSTEAFF
TGTGCCAGCAGCTTAGGAGGGAGCACTGAAGCTTTCTTT
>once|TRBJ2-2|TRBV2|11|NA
CASSDTGELFF
TGTGCCAGCAGTGACACCGGGGAGCTGTTTTTT
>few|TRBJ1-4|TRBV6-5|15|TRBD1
CASSRGDRQNEKLFF
TGTGCCAGCAGCCGGGGGGACAGACAAAATGAAAAACTGTTTTTT
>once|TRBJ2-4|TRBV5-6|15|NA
CASTRGWVSKEVQYF
TGTGCCAGCACCCGGGGGTGGGTAAGCAAAGAGGTTCAGTACTTC
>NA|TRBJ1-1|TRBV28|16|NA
CASSSGGQGIGTEAFF
TGTGCCAGCAGTTCGGGAGGGCAGGGGATCGGCACTGAAGCTTTCTTT
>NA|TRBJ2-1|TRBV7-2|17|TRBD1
CASSLGRGQSSYNEQFF
TGTGCCAGCAGCTTAGGAAGGGGACAGAGCTCCTACAATGAGCAGTTCTTC
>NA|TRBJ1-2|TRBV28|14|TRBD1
CASSSTGGWGGYTF
TGTGCCAGCAGTTCTACAGGGGGCTGGGGTGGCTACACCTTC
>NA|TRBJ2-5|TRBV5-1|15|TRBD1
CASSLVGTGEETQYF
TGCGCCAGCAGCTTGGTAGGGACAGGGGAAGAGACCCAGTACTTC
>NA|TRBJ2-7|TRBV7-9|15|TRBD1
CASSPPGQFVYEQYF
TGTGCCAGCTCACCCCCGGGACAGTTCGTTTACGAGCAGTACTTC
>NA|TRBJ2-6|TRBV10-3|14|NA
CALRDASGANVLTF
TGTGCCCTCCGGGACGCCTCTGGGGCCAACGTCCTGACTTTC
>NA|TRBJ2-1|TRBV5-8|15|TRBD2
CASSLTGGRHNEQFF
TGTGCCAGCAGCTTGACGGGCGGGAGGCACAATGAGCAGTTCTTC
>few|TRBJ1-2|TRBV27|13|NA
CASSLVSGYGYTF
TGTGCCAGCAGTTTAGTCTCAGGATATGGCTACACCTTC
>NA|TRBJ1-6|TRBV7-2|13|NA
CASSLVYDSPLHF
TGTGCCAGCAGCTTAGTGTATGATTCACCCCTCCACTTT
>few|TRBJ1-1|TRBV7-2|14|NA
CASSLRGVGTEAFF
TGTGCCAGCAGCTTAAGGGGGGTAGGAACTGAAGCTTTCTTT
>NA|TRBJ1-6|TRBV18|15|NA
CASSPRQVSGSPLHF
TGTGCCAGCTCACCACGACAGGTTTCCGGTTCACCCCTCCACTTT
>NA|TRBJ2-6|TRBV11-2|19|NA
CASSPIRITRTAGANVLTF
TGTGCCAGCAGCCCAATTCGGATCACAAGGACGGCGGGGGCCAACGTCCTGACTTTC
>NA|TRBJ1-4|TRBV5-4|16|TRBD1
CASSLGQGIANEKLFF
TGTGCCAGCAGCCTTGGACAGGGGATCGCTAATGAAAAACTGTTTTTT
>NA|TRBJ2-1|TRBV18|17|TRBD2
CASSPVAGLVSVNEQFF
TGTGCCAGCTCACCAGTGGCTGGACTAGTTTCCGTAAATGAGCAGTTCTTC
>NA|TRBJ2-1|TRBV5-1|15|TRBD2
CASRTSGTSYNEQFF
TGCGCCAGCAGGACTAGCGGGACCTCCTACAATGAGCAGTTCTTC
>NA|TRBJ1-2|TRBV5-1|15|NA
CASSLGGSANYGYTF
TGCGCCAGCAGCTTGGGGGGGTCGGCTAACTATGGCTACACCTTC
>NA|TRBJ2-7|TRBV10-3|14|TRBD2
CATVLGLGSYEQYF
TGTGCCACCGTCCTAGGACTAGGCTCCTACGAGCAGTACTTC
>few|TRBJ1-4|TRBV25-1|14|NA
CASSEWVDSEKLFF
TGTGCCAGCAGTGAATGGGTGGACAGTGAAAAACTGTTTTTT
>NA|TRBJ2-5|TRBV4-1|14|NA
CASSQEATSLLRYF
TGCGCCAGCAGCCAAGAGGCAACTAGCCTCCTTAGGTACTTC
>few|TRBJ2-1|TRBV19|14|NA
CASNKGGRYNEQFF
TGTGCCAGTAATAAGGGCGGGCGCTACAATGAGCAGTTCTTC
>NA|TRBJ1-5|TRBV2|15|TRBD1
CASSWTGVKGRPQHF
TGTGCCAGCAGTTGGACAGGGGTCAAGGGTCGGCCCCAGCATTTT
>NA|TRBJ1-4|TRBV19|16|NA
CASSQAGAFANEKLFF
TGTGCCAGTAGCCAAGCGGGGGCGTTCGCTAATGAAAAACTGTTTTTT